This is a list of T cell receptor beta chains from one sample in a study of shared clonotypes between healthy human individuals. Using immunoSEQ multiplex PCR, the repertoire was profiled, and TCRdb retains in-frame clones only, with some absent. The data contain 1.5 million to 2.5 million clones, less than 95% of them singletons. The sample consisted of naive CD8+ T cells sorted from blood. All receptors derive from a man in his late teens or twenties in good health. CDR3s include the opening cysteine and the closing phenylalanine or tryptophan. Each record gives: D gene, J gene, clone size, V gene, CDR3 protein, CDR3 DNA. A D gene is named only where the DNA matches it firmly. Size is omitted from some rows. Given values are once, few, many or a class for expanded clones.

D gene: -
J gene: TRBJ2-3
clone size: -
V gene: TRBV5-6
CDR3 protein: CASSLGPGGLRDTQYF
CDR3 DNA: TGTGCCAGCAGCTTGGGCCCTGGGGGCTTAAGAGATACGCAGTATTTT

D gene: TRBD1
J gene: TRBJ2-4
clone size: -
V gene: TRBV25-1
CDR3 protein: CASSGRTGDQNIQYF
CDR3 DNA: TGTGCCAGCAGTGGCCGGACAGGGGACCAAAACATTCAGTACTTC

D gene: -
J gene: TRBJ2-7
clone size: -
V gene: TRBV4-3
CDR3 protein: CASSHRQQLGYEQYF
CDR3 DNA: TGCGCCAGCAGCCACCGACAGCAGCTAGGCTACGAGCAGTACTTC

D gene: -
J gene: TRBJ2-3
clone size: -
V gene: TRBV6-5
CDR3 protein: CASSLTGNPDTQYF
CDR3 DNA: TGTGCCAGCAGCCTGACAGGAAACCCAGATACGCAGTATTTT

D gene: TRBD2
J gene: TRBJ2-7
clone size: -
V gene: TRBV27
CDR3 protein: CASGPTSGIYEQYF
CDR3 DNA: TGTGCCAGCGGCCCGACTAGCGGGATCTACGAGCAGTACTTC

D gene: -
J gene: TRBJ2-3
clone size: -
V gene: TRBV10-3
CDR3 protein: CAIKGAGGLTDTQYF
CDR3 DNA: TGTGCCATCAAGGGGGCGGGGGGCCTCACAGATACGCAGTATTTT

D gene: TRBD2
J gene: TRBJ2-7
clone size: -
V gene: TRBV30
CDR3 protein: CAWSVSGMRYEQYF
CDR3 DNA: TGTGCCTGGAGTGTAAGCGGGATGCGCTACGAGCAGTACTTC

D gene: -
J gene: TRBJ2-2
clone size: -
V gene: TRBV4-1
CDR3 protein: CASSQVSEGAGFGNTGELFF
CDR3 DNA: TGCGCCAGCAGCCAAGTCTCTGAGGGCGCAGGATTTGGGAACACCGGGGAGCTGTTTTTT

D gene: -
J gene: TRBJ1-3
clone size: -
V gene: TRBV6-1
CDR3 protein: CASSGRDITPLGDTIYF
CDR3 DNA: TGTGCCAGCAGTGGCCGCGACATCACACCCTTAGGGGACACCATATATTTT

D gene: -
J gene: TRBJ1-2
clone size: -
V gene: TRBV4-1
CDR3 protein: CASSHDYGYTF
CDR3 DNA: TGCGCCAGCAGCCACGACTATGGCTACACCTTC

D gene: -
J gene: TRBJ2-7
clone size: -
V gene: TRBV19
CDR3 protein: CASSIGTTGESRYF
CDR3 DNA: TGTGCCAGTAGTATAGGGACAACTGGGGAGTCTCGGTACTTC

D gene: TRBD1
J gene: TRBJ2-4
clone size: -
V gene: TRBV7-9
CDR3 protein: CASSFPGQGKNIQYF
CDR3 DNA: TGTGCCAGCAGCTTCCCGGGACAGGGGAAAAACATTCAGTACTTC

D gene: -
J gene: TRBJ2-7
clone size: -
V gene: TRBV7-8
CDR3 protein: CASSLVSGASYEQYF
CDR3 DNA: TGTGCCAGCAGCTTAGTATCCGGAGCCTCCTACGAGCAGTACTTC

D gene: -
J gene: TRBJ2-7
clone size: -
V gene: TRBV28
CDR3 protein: CASSTNDGFGPDPLYEQYF
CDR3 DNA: TGTGCCAGCAGCACTAACGATGGGTTTGGGCCAGATCCCCTCTACGAGCAGTACTTC

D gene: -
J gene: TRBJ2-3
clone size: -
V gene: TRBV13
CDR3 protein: CASSAPDTDTQYF
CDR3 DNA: TGTGCCAGCAGCGCGCCCGACACAGATACGCAGTATTTT

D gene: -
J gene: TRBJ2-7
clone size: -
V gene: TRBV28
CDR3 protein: CASSLSRGLAIAPYEQYF
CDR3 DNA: TGTGCCAGCAGTTTATCCCGGGGGCTAGCTATAGCCCCCTACGAGCAGTACTTC

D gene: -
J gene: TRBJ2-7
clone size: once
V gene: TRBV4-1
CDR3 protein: CASSQDRERTLSLGVYEQYF
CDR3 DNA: TGCGCCAGCAGCCAAGATCGGGAGAGGACGTTAAGCCTTGGGGTGTACGAGCAGTACTTC

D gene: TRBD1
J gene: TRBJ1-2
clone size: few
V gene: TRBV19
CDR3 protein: CASADLLTGGVQENGYTF
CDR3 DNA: TGTGCCAGTGCCGACCTTTTAACAGGGGGCGTGCAGGAGAATGGCTACACCTTC

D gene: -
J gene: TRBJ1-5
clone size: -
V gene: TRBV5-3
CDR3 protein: CARSLWTGSCQPQHF
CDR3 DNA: TGTGCCAGAAGCTTATGGACCGGTAGTTGTCAGCCCCAGCATTTT

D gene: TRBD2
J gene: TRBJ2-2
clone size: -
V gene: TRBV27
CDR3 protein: CASLLAGGTGELFF
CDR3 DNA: TGTGCCAGTCTACTAGCGGGGGGAACCGGGGAGCTGTTTTTT

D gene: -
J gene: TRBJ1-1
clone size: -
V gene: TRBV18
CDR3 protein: CASSDHRDEAFF
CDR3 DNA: TGTGCCAGCTCGGACCACAGGGATGAAGCTTTCTTT

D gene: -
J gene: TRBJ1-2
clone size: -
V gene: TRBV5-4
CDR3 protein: CASSLTKDWGYTF
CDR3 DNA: TGTGCCAGCAGCCTCACAAAGGATTGGGGCTACACCTTC

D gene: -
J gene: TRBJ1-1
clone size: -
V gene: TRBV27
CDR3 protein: CASSSMPNTEAFF
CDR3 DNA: TGTGCCAGCAGTTCCATGCCGAACACTGAAGCTTTCTTT

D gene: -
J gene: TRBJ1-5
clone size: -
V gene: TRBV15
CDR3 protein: CATSGTVTSNQPQHF
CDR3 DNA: TGTGCCACCAGCGGGACCGTAACTAGCAATCAGCCCCAGCATTTT

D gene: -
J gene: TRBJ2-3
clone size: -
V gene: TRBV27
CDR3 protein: CASTPRGLGSTDTQYF
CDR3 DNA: TGTGCCAGCACTCCAAGGGGCCTCGGTAGCACAGATACGCAGTATTTT

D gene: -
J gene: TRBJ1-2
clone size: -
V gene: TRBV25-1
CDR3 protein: CASSEPSGWGDGYTF
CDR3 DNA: TGTGCCAGCAGTGAACCCTCAGGGTGGGGGGATGGCTACACCTTC

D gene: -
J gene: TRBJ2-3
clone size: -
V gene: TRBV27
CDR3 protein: CASSSGGPDTQYF
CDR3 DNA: TGTGCCAGCAGTTCAGGGGGGCCAGATACGCAGTATTTT

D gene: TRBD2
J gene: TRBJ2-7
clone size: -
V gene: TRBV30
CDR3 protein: CAWSLGLADLEQYF
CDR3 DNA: TGTGCCTGGAGTCTGGGACTAGCGGACCTCGAGCAGTACTTC

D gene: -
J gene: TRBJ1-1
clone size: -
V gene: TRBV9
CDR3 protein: CASSAGQINTEAFF
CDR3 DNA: TGTGCCAGCAGCGCCGGACAGATTAACACTGAAGCTTTCTTT

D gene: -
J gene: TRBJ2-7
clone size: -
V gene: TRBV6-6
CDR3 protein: CASSYPLEGASYEQYF
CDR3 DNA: TGTGCCAGCAGTTACCCCTTAGAAGGAGCCTCCTACGAGCAGTACTTC

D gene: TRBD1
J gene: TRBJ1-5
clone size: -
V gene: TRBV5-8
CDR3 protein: CASSLGQGPQPQHF
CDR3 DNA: TGTGCCAGCAGCTTGGGACAGGGCCCACAGCCCCAGCATTTT

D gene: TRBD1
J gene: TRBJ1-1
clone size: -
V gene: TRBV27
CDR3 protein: CASGETGYNTEAFF
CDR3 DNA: TGTGCCAGCGGGGAGACAGGGTATAACACTGAAGCTTTCTTT

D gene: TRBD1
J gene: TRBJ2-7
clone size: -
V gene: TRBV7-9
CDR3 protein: CASSTDRGPYEQYF
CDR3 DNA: TGTGCCAGCAGCACGGACAGGGGGCCGTACGAGCAGTACTTC

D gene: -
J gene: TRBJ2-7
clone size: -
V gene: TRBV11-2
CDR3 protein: CASSFGGGEQYF
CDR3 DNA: TGTGCCAGCAGCTTTGGGGGCGGCGAGCAGTACTTC

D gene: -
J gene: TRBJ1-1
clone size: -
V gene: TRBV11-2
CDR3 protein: CASSVSGWAEAFF
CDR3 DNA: TGTGCCAGCAGCGTCAGCGGGTGGGCTGAAGCTTTCTTT

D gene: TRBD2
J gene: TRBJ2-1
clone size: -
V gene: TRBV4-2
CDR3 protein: CASSPEAGLVYNEQFF
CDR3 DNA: TGTGCCAGCAGTCCCGAGGCGGGACTAGTCTACAATGAGCAGTTCTTC

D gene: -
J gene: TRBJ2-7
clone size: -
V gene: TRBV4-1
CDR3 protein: CASSPGLDKYEQYF
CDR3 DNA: TGCGCCAGCAGCCCCGGACTCGATAAATACGAGCAGTACTTC

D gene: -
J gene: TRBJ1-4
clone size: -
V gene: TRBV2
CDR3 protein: CASSEASGINEKLFF
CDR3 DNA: TGTGCCAGCAGTGAAGCATCGGGAATCAATGAAAAACTGTTTTTT

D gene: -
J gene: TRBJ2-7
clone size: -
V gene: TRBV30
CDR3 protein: CAWSVQSGAEQYF
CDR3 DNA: TGTGCCTGGAGTGTACAATCAGGCGCCGAGCAGTACTTC

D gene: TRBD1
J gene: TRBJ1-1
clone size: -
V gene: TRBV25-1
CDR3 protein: CASSEGQGSLNTEAFF
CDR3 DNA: TGTGCCAGCAGTGAAGGACAGGGGTCTTTGAACACTGAAGCTTTCTTT

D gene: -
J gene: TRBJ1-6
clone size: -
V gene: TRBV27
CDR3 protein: CASSLRQGSSYNSPLHF
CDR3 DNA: TGTGCCAGCAGTTTAAGGCAGGGAAGCTCCTATAATTCACCCCTCCACTTT

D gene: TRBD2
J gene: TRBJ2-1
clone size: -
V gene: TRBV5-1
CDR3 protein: CASSLVSYWTSSDDNEQFF
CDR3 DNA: TGCGCCAGCAGCTTGGTGAGTTACTGGACTAGCTCAGACGACAATGAGCAGTTCTTC

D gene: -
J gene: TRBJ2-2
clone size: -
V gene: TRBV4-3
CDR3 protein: CASSQGVLAGGELFF
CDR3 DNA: TGCGCCAGCAGCCAAGGGGTCCTTGCGGGTGGGGAGCTGTTTTTT

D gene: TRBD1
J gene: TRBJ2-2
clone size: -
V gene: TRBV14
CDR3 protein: CASSQTFGQGNTGELFF
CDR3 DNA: TGTGCCAGCAGCCAAACTTTCGGACAGGGAAACACCGGGGAGCTGTTTTTT

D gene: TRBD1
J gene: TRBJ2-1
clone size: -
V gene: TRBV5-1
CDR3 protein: CASSLFFGQGSNEQFF
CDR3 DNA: TGCGCCAGCAGCTTGTTTTTCGGACAGGGGTCCAATGAGCAGTTCTTC

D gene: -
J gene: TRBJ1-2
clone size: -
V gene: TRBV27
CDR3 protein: CASSLSLGGYGYTF
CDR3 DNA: TGTGCCAGCAGTTTATCCCTTGGAGGGTATGGCTACACCTTC

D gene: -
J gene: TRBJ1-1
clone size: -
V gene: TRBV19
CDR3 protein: CASSLDGEEAFF
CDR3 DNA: TGTGCCAGTAGTTTGGATGGGGAGGAGGCTTTCTTT

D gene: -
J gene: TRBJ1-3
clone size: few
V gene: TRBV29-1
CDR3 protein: CSAGEPGTLNHF
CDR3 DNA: TGCAGCGCTGGGGAACCCGGGACCCTCAACCATTTT

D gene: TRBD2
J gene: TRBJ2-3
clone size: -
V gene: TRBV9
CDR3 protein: CASTLGGGTDTQYF
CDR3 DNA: TGTGCCAGCACCCTGGGGGGGGGCACAGATACGCAGTATTTT

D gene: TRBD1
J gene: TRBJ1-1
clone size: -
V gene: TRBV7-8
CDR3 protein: CASSNKDRVNTEAFF
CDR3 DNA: TGTGCCAGCAGCAACAAGGACAGGGTGAACACTGAAGCTTTCTTT

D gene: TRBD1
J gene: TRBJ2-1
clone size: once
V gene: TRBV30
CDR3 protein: CAWSVRQGQYNEQFF
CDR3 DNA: TGTGCCTGGAGTGTACGACAGGGGCAATACAATGAGCAGTTCTTC

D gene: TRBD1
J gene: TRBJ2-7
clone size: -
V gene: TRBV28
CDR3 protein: CASTLTGGGYEQYF
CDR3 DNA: TGTGCCAGCACCCTGACAGGGGGCGGCTACGAGCAGTACTTC

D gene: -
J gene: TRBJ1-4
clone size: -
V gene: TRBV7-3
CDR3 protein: CASSLVWGSGHEKLFF
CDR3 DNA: TGTGCCAGCAGCTTAGTATGGGGATCTGGGCATGAAAAACTGTTTTTT